The next 29 T cell receptor beta chains were all read from a single sample in a study of blood T cell repertoires in COVID-19. TCRdb keeps only in-frame clones here, not all; method: immunoSEQ multiplex PCR. The sample holds fewer than 200,000 clones, 88% seen once. The sample consisted of peripheral blood. Every receptor here comes from a man in his 60s with acute or convalescent COVID-19.

This sequence joins TRBV7-2 and TRBJ1-2; D is uncertain. Germline V gene data show CDR1 as SGHTA and CDR2 as FQGNSA. The CDR3 spans 15 residues. V shed 3 bases and J shed 0 bases, with 11 bases lying between them. CDR3 sequence: CASSFAGLSNYGYTF. DNA for the CDR3: TGTGCCAGCAGCTTCGCGGGCCTATCTAACTATGGCTACACCTTC.

V usage is TRBV7-9 and J usage is TRBJ1-2; D not certain. Trimming pared 1 base from V and 2 bases from J, leaving 11 bases between. The CDR3 sequence is 15 residues long. Germline assignment: CDR1 SEHNR and CDR2 FQNEAQ (reference sequence). The CDR3 DNA is TGTGCCAGCAGCTTAGGCAGGTCCCCGAACTATGGCTACACCTTC. It specifies CASSLGRSPNYGYTF.

This sequence joins TRBV9 and TRBJ1-1, with D maybe TRBD1 (5 bases). Germline V lookup: CDR1 SGDLS, CDR2 YYNGEE. V was shortened by 0 bases and J by 0 bases, with 6 bases between the two germline ends. The CDR3 is 14 amino acids. CDR3: CASSVVTVNTEAFF. For the CDR3, the DNA is TGTGCCAGCAGCGTAGTGACAGTGAACACTGAAGCTTTCTTT.

The chain recombines TRBV20-1 with TRBJ1-5; no clear D. Germline V gene lookup returns CDR1 DFQATT and CDR2 SNEGSKA (reference sequence). The CDR3 loop spans 12 amino acids. Trimming shortened V by 3 bases and J by 5 bases, and 8 bases separated the two germline ends. In DNA, the CDR3 is TGCAGTGCTAGTAGCGGATATCAGCCCCAGCATTTT. This gives the protein CSASSGYQPQHF.

The chain recombines TRBV5-8 with TRBJ1-3; D is unclear. V lost 0 bases and J 5 bases, leaving 6 bases between the germline ends. The length of the CDR3 is 13 residues. Germline assignment: CDR1 SGHTS and CDR2 YDEGEE. The CDR3 DNA is TGTGCCAGCAGCTTGGGCAGGAGAAACACCATATATTTT. It specifies CASSLGRRNTIYF.

This chain uses TRBV29-1 with TRBJ2-5; D may be TRBD2 (5 bases). The V gene's germline CDR1 is SQVTM and CDR2 ANQGSEA. This CDR3 is 12 amino acids long. V was cut by 5 bases and J by 9 bases, with 16 bases left in between. This CDR3 is CSVLGMKEAQYF. The DNA of the CDR3 is TGCAGCGTTCTGGGGATGAAGGAGGCCCAGTACTTC.

The rearrangement joins TRBV6-1 to TRBJ1-2; 7 bases fit TRBD1. The CDR3 runs to 13 residues. CDR1 and CDR2 (germline): MNHNS, SASEGT. Trimming at V came to 3 bases and at J to 8 bases, leaving 6 bases not matched to a gene. This chain's CDR3 is CASSDPTGRGYTF. In DNA, the CDR3 is TGTGCCAGCAGTGACCCGACAGGGAGGGGCTACACCTTC.

This chain connects TRBV6-6 to TRBJ1-5, with 7 bases aligning to TRBD1. The V segment lost 2 bases and the J segment 2 bases; nucleotides outside the gene matches: 6. Germline CDR1 MNHNY, CDR2 SVGAGI (reference sequence). CDR3 length equals 16 residues. This chain's CDR3 is CASSYTTGTGNQPQHF. The CDR3 nucleotides are TGTGCCAGCAGTTACACAACCGGGACAGGCAATCAGCCCCAGCATTTT.

This chain joins TRBV13 and TRBJ2-1, with TRBD2 matching over 7 bases. V lost 0 bases to trimming and J lost 4 bases; unmatched junction nucleotides: 3. The CDR3 totals 15 residues. Germline lookup yields CDR1 PRHDT and CDR2 FYEKMQ (reference sequence). CDR3 DNA sequence: TGTGCCAGCAGCTTAGGCCGACTAGCTTACAATGAGCAGTTCTTC. This sequence encodes CASSLGRLAYNEQFF.

CDR3 DNA sequence: TGTGCCAGTAGTAGGTCAGCGTTGAACACTGAAGCTTTCTTT. It codes for CASSRSALNTEAFF. The J gene is TRBJ1-1, the V gene TRBV19; D remains ambiguous. Trimming stripped 4 bases from V and 0 bases from J, with 9 bases between. From germline, CDR1 is LNHDA and CDR2 SQIVND (reference sequence). This CDR3 spans 14 amino acids.

The chain uses TRBV11-3 and TRBJ1-5; 8 nucleotides match TRBD1. The ends lost 3 bases at V and 3 bases at J; junction bases unmatched: 4. Germline CDR1 and CDR2: SGHNT and YENEEA. The length of the CDR3 is 15 residues. The CDR3 bases are TGTGCCAGCAGCTTGGGGACAGGAAACAATCAGCCCCAGCATTTT. Translation: CASSLGTGNNQPQHF.

The chain is built from TRBV5-6 and TRBJ1-5, with D maybe TRBD1 (5 bases). Germline V gene lookup returns CDR1 SGHDT and CDR2 YYEEEE. Trimming cost V 4 bases and J 4 bases, with 15 bases left between them. The CDR3 sequence is 15 residues long. The CDR3 DNA reads as TGTGCCAGCAGCAACTGGGGCTCCCGAAATCAGCCCCAGCATTTT. This sequence encodes CASSNWGSRNQPQHF.

In the case of this clone: Other DNA sequences in the sample encode the same CDR3. The chain uses TRBV7-9 and TRBJ1-5; D uncertain. The V and J ends lost 1 base and 3 bases respectively, with 7 bases between them. Germline CDR1 is SEHNR and CDR2 is FQNEAQ (reference sequence). CDR3 length equals 14 residues. This CDR3 is CASSLDSSNQPQHF. CDR3 in DNA: TGTGCCAGCAGCTTAGATAGTTCCAATCAGCCCCAGCATTTT.

The gene calls are TRBV12-5 and TRBJ2-2; unclear D gene. V lost 0 bases, J lost 5 bases, and 7 bases lay in between. There are 14 residues in the CDR3. The germline V gene encodes CDR1 LGHNT and CDR2 FRNRAP. The CDR3 DNA sequence: TGTGCTAGTGGTTTGGTGACATTTACCGGGGAGCTGTTTTTT. This translates into CASGLVTFTGELFF.

V usage is TRBV18 and J usage is TRBJ1-2; D is possibly TRBD1 (5 bases). CDR1 and CDR2 from the germline V gene are KGHSH and LQKENI. The CDR3 sequence is 14 residues long. With 4 bases removed from V and 0 bases from J, the gap between germline ends came to 9 bases. CDR3 protein: CASSQQVSNYGYTF. CDR3 DNA: TGTGCCAGCTCACAACAGGTGTCTAACTATGGCTACACCTTC.

This chain links TRBV6-5 with TRBJ1-3, with D perhaps TRBD1 (6 bases). The V gene lost 8 bases and the J gene lost 0 bases, with 11 bases spanning the gap. The CDR3 sequence is 14 residues long. The germline gives CDR1 MNHEY, CDR2 SVGAGI. The CDR3 DNA follows: TGTGCCAGCGGCGACAGGAGCTCTGGAAACACCATATATTTT. Translated: CASGDRSSGNTIYF.

CDR3 nucleotide sequence: TGTGCCACCAGCAGAGATCCCCCCGGACAGGGGGGCTCAGATACGCAGTATTTT. Protein product: CATSRDPPGQGGSDTQYF. This sequence joins TRBV15 and TRBJ2-3; 10 bases are a match to TRBD1. Germline-derived CDR1 and CDR2 are LNHNV and YYDKDF (reference sequence). The trim removed 0 bases at V and 4 bases at J, leaving 10 bases unmatched. The CDR3 consists of 18 residues. The full variable domain, completed using reference TRBV15 and TRBJ2-3, is DAMVIQNPRYQVTQFGKPVTLSCSQTLNHNVMYWYQQKSSQAPKLLFHYYDKDFNNEADTPDNFQSRRPNTSFCFLDIRSPGLGDTAMYLCATSRDPPGQGGSDTQYFGPGTRLTVL.

J is TRBJ2-3 and V is TRBV21-1; the table's TRBD1 call for D was not verified on the DNA. TRBV21-1 is deemed a pseudogene. This CDR3 comprises 18 residues. The CDR3 DNA reads TGTGCCAGCAGCAGGCGAGGACAGGGGCCCCGATATACAGATACGCAGTATTTT. It is translated as CASSRRGQGPRYTDTQYF.

The rearrangement uses TRBV7-8 and TRBJ2-7; 13 positions agree with TRBD2. V trimming: 4 bases; J trimming: 2 bases; junction bases outside the gene matches: 11. This CDR3 has 18 residues. The V gene's germline CDR1 is SGHVS and CDR2 FQNEAQ. CDR3 region: CASSSGQGTSGDPYEQYV. The CDR3 region has the DNA TGTGCCAGCAGCTCGGGACAGGGGACTAGCGGGGACCCCTACGAGCAGTACGTC.

The genes are TRBV10-2 and TRBJ1-1, with D possibly matching TRBD1 (5 bases). The length of the CDR3 is 13 residues. CDR1 and CDR2 from the germline V gene are WSHSY and SAAADI. V dropped 4 bases and J dropped 3 bases, with 9 bases sitting between them. As DNA, the CDR3 is TGCGCCAGCAGTGTTACAGGCTACACTGAAGCTTTCTTT. It is translated as CASSVTGYTEAFF.

The chain uses TRBV3-1 (or the pseudogene TRBV3-2) and TRBJ1-5; tentative D call: TRBD1 (6 bases). The CDR3 runs 14 residues. CDR1 LGHDT and CDR2 YNNKEL come from the germline V gene (reference sequence). Trimming removed 3 bases at V and 7 bases at J, with 13 bases between. The CDR3 here is CASSHTGKGQPQHF. The CDR3 DNA follows: TGTGCCAGCAGCCACACAGGGAAAGGCCAGCCCCAGCATTTT.

This chain uses TRBV27 with TRBJ2-5; 7 bases are a match to TRBD2. This CDR3 has 14 residues. Germline CDR1 MNHEY, CDR2 SMNVEV (reference sequence). J was trimmed by 5 bases and V by 3 bases; bases with no gene match: 6. CDR3 amino acids: CASSFGGRTETQYF. As DNA, the CDR3 is TGTGCCAGCAGTTTTGGCGGGAGAACGGAGACCCAGTACTTC.

The chain links TRBV2 to TRBJ1-1; D unclear. Trimming shortened V by 2 bases and J by 1 base, and 5 bases separated the two germline ends. Germline loops: CDR1 SNHLY, CDR2 FYNNEI. CDR3 length: 13 residues. CDR3 amino acids: CASSEQANTEAFF. CDR3 nucleotide sequence: TGTGCCAGCAGTGAACAAGCGAACACTGAAGCTTTCTTT.

The table lists this clone with a few counts. The chain uses TRBV4-1 and TRBJ1-1; 8 bases agree with TRBD1. Trimming removed 3 bases from V and 6 bases from J; junction bases left unmatched: 9. The CDR3 totals 15 residues. CDR1 is MGHRA, CDR2 YSYEKL, per germline. Here the CDR3 reads CASSQTTGVRPEAFF. CDR3 DNA sequence: TGCGCCAGCAGCCAGACGACAGGGGTAAGGCCTGAAGCTTTCTTT.

The V and J genes are TRBV6-5 and TRBJ2-6; 7 bases are shared with TRBD2. V shed 2 bases, J shed 2 bases, and the junction held 3 bases outside the gene matches. Germline values: CDR1 MNHEY, CDR2 SVGAGI. This CDR3 spans 16 amino acids. The CDR3 DNA is TGTGCCAGCAGTTACCGGGGGGTGGCTGGGGCCAACGTCCTGACTTTC. Residues: CASSYRGVAGANVLTF.

The chain combines TRBV12-5 with TRBJ1-6; 8 bases are shared with TRBD1. This CDR3 comprises 15 residues. Germline V lookup: CDR1 LGHNT, CDR2 FRNRAP. V shed 5 bases and J 10 bases; nucleotides not matched to a gene: 10. This chain's CDR3 is CASGPQDRERSPLHF. CDR3 in DNA: TGTGCTAGTGGTCCTCAGGACAGGGAGAGGTCACCCCTCCACTTT. The variable domain in full, completed from reference TRBV12-5 and TRBJ1-6, reads DARVTQTPRHKVTEMGQEVTMRCQPILGHNTVFWYRQTMMQGLELLAYFRNRAPLDDSGMPKDRFSAEMPDATLATLKIQPSEPRDSAVYFCASGPQDRERSPLHFGNGTRLTVT.

The CDR3 DNA reads as TGTGCCAGCAGCTTGAGACTAGCGGACACAGATACGCAGTATTTT. Translated: CASSLRLADTDTQYF. This rearrangement joins TRBV11-3 to TRBJ2-3, with 9 bases identical to TRBD2. The CDR3 extends over 15 amino acids. Trimming cost V 3 bases and J 2 bases; bases outside gene matches: 3. From germline, CDR1 is SGHNT and CDR2 YENEEA.

The chain has TRBV12-5 and TRBJ1-2, with 8 positions matching TRBD1. V shed 4 bases, J shed 7 bases, and the junction held 5 bases outside the gene matches. The CDR3 extends over 13 amino acids. Looked up from germline, CDR1 is LGHNT and CDR2 is FRNRAP. The CDR3 coding sequence is TGTGCTAGTGGTTCAGGGGGCGTAGGTGGCTACACCTTC. Translating it yields CASGSGGVGGYTF.

The chain is built from TRBV5-1 and TRBJ1-4, with TRBD1 as a possible D gene (6 bases). Germline lookup yields CDR1 SGHRS and CDR2 YFSETQ. The CDR3 loop spans 14 amino acids. The V end lost 6 bases, the J end lost 6 bases, and 15 bases lay between the germline ends. CDR3 in DNA: TGCGCCAGCACCACGGGACAATTAGATGAAAAACTGTTTTTT. It encodes CASTTGQLDEKLFF.